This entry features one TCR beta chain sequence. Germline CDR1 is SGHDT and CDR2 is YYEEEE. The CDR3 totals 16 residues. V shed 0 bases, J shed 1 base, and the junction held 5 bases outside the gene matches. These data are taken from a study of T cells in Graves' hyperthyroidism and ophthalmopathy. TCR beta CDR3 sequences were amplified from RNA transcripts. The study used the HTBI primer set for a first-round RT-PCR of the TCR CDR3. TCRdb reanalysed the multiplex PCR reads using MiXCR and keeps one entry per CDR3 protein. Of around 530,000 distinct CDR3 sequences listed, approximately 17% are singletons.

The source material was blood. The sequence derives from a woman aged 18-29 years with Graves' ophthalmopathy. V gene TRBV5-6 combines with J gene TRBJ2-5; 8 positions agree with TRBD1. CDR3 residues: CASSLEGQGIQETQYF. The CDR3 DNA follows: TGTGCCAGCAGCTTGGAAGGACAGGGAATCCAAGAGACCCAGTACTTC.